The clone carrying this T cell receptor beta chain was found a few times. Its antigen is currently unknown. This sample is part of a study of cytomegalovirus exposure and HLA in healthy donors. Overall study findings and caveats: Reports indicated that the classifier achieved high specificity and sensitivity in diagnosing cytomegalovirus status. With later analysis, a missense DCLRE1C variant became linked to TCR beta V- and J-gene trimming. Earlier analysis looked at TCR beta V segments, and most were productive about 90% or about 30% of the time.

Germline CDR1 is MGHDK and CDR2 is SYGVNS. V was pared by 6 bases and J by 4 bases, with 5 bases of the junction left unmatched. CDR3 length: 13 residues. PCR used 60 Vbeta primers and 13 Jbeta primers. Using immunoSEQ multiplex PCR, the repertoire was profiled, and TCRdb retains in-frame clones only, with some absent. Altogether roughly 130,000 clones are present, 80% being singletons, with the ten largest covering 1%. The source of this sequence is a man aged 40-50 years in good health and CMV-seronegative. This chain links TRBV25-1 with TRBJ2-7, with 8 nucleotides matching TRBD1. Specimen: PBMCs. CDR3 nucleotides: TGTGCCAGCAGCCGACAGGGGTTTTACGAGCAGTACTTC. Protein product: CASSRQGFYEQYF.